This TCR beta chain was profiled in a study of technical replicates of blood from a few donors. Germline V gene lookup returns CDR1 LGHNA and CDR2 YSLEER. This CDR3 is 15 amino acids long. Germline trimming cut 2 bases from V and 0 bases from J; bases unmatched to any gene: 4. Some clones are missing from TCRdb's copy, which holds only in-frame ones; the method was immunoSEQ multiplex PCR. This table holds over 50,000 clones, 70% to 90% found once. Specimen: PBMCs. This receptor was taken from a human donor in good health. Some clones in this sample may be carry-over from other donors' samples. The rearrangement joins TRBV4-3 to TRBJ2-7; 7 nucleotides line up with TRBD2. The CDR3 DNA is TGCGCCAGCAGCCAACACCGGACTAGCTCCTACGAGCAGTACTTC. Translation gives CASSQHRTSSYEQYF.